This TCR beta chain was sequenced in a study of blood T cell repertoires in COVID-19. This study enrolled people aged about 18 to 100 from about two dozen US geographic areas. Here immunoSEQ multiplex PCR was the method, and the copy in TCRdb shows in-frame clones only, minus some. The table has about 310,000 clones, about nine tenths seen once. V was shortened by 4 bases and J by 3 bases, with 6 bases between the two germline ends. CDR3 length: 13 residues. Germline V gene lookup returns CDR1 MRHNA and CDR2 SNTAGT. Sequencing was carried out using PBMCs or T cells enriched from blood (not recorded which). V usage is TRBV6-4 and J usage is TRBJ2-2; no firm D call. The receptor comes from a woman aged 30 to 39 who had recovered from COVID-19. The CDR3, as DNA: TGTGCCAGCAGTGCACTTGACACCGGGGAGCTGTTTTTT. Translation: CASSALDTGELFF.